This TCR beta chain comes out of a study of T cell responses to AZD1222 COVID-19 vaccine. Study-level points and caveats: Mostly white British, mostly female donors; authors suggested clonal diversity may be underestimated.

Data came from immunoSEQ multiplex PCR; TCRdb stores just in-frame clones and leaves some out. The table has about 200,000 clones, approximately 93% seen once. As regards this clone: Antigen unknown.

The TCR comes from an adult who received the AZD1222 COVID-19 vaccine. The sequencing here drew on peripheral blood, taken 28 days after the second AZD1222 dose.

CDR3 DNA sequence: TGTGCCAGCAGCCGGGCCGCGACCATCTATGGCTACACCTTC. This codes for CASSRAATIYGYTF. The chain combines TRBV7-2 with TRBJ1-2, with no clear D. The V and J ends lost 5 bases and 4 bases respectively, with 14 bases between them. The V gene's germline CDR1 is SGHTA and CDR2 FQGNSA. This CDR3 is 14 amino acids long.